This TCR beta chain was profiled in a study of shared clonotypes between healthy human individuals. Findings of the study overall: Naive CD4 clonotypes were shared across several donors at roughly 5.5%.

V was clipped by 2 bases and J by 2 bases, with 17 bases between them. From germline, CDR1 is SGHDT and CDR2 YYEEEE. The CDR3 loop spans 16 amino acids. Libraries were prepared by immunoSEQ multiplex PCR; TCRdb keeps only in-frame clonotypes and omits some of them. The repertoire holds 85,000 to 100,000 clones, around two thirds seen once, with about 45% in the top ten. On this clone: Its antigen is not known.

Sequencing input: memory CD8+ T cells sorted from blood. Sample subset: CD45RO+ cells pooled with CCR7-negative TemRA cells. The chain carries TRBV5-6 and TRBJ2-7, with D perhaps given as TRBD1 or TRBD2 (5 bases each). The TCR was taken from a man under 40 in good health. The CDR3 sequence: CASSFRTPRGPYEQYF. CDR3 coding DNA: TGTGCCAGCAGCTTCCGGACGCCCCGGGGCCCCTACGAGCAGTACTTC.